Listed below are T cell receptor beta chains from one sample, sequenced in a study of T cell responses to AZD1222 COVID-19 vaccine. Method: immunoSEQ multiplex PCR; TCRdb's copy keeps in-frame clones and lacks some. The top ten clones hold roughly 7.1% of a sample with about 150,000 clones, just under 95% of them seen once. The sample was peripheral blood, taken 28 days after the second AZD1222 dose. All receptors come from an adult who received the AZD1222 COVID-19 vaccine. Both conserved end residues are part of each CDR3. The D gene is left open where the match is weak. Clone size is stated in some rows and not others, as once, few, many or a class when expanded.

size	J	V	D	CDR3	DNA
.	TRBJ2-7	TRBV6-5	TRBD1	CASSGTVSYEQYF	TGTGCCAGCTCCGGGACAGTCTCCTACGAGCAGTACTTC
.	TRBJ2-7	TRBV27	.	CASSAGRLYEQYF	TGTGCCAGCAGTGCCGGGCGATTATACGAGCAGTACTTC
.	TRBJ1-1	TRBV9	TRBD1	CASSVGDSTEAFF	TGTGCCAGCAGCGTTGGGGACAGCACTGAAGCTTTCTTT
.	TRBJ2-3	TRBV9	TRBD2	CASSDRTSGGSTDTQYF	TGTGCCAGCAGCGACCGGACTAGCGGGGGGTCCACAGATACGCAGTATTTT
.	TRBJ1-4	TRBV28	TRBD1	CASTLGQGGEKLFF	TGTGCCAGCACTTTGGGACAGGGTGGGGAAAAACTGTTTTTT
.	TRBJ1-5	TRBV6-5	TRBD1	CASSSGGSNQPQHF	TGTGCCAGCAGTTCAGGGGGTAGCAATCAGCCCCAGCATTTT
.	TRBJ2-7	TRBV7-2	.	CASSLGRVKGDAYEQYF	TGTGCCAGCAGCTTAGGGAGGGTAAAGGGGGATGCCTACGAGCAGTACTTC
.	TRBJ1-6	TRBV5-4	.	CASSLRTVNNSPLHF	TGTGCCAGCAGCTTGCGGACAGTTAATAATTCACCCCTCCACTTT
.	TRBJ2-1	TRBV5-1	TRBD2	CASSLRRGGSYNEQFF	TGCGCCAGCAGCTTGCGTCGGGGGGGCTCCTACAATGAGCAGTTCTTC
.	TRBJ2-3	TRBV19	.	CASSIQKDTQYF	TGTGCCAGTAGTATCCAGAAAGATACGCAGTATTTT
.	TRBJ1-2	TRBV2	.	CASRGGGVSGYTF	TGTGCCAGCAGAGGCGGGGGGGTGAGTGGCTACACCTTC
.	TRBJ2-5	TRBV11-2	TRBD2	CASSPLGAGGKETQYF	TGTGCCAGCAGCCCCCTAGGGGCGGGGGGGAAAGAGACCCAGTACTTC
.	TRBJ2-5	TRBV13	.	CASSGLPQETQYF	TGTGCCAGCAGCGGCCTCCCCCAAGAGACCCAGTACTTC
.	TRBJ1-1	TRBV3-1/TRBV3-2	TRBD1	CASSQYTGGTTEAFF	TGTGCCAGCAGCCAGTACACAGGGGGTACGACTGAAGCTTTCTTT
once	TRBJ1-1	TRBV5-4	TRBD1	CASSLGAGTGGGTEAFF	TGTGCCAGCAGCTTGGGCGCTGGGACAGGGGGAGGGACTGAAGCTTTCTTT
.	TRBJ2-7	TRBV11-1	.	CASSLVPDSPYEQYF	TGTGCCAGCAGCTTAGTCCCAGATTCACCCTACGAGCAGTACTTC
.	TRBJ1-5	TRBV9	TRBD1	CASSASGQDGQPQHF	TGTGCCAGCAGCGCTTCGGGACAGGATGGACAGCCCCAGCATTTT
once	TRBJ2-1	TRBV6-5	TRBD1	CASTLDRNNEQFF	TGTGCCAGCACCTTGGACAGGAACAATGAGCAGTTCTTC
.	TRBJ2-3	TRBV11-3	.	CASSFSGPATDTQYF	TGTGCCAGCAGCTTTTCAGGGCCTGCCACAGATACGCAGTATTTT
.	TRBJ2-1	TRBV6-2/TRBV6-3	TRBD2	CASSKAGVYNEQFF	TGTGCCAGCAGTAAAGCGGGGGTATACAATGAGCAGTTCTTC
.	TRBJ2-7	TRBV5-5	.	CASSLEFWRESYEQYF	TGTGCCAGCAGCTTGGAATTTTGGAGGGAGTCCTACGAGCAGTACTTC
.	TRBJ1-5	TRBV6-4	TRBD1	CASSNHRGNQPQHF	TGTGCCAGCAGTAATCACAGGGGAAACCAGCCCCAGCATTTT
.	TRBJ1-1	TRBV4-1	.	CASRRVSENTEAFF	TGCGCCAGCAGAAGAGTGAGCGAGAACACTGAAGCTTTCTTT
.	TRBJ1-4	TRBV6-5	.	CASSNWEGEKLFF	TGTGCCAGCAGTAATTGGGAAGGGGAAAAACTGTTTTTT
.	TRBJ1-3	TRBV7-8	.	CASSNDRVRPRSGNTIYF	TGTGCCAGCAGCAACGATCGGGTCAGGCCCCGCTCTGGAAACACCATATATTTT
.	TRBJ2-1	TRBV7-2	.	CASSLLGVFNEQFF	TGTGCCAGCAGCTTACTGGGTGTATTCAATGAGCAGTTCTTC